Each of the 28 T cell receptor beta chains below was sequenced from the same sample in a study of cytomegalovirus exposure and HLA in healthy donors. Amplification used 60 Vbeta primers and 13 Jbeta primers. TCRdb keeps only in-frame clones here, not all; method: immunoSEQ multiplex PCR. The sample table sets out 100,000 to 150,000 clones. Sequenced input: PBMCs. These receptor sequences come from a man younger than 30 in good health and CMV-seronegative.

The chain joins TRBV19 to TRBJ1-2; TRBD1 is a possible D gene (6 bases). Germline loops: CDR1 LNHDA, CDR2 SQIVND (reference sequence). The CDR3 covers 14 residues. V was pared by 3 bases and J by 5 bases, with 13 bases between. CDR3 nucleotide sequence: TGTGCCAGTAGTATTGCACAGGGCGGGTATGGCTACACCTTC. Its translation: CASSIAQGGYGYTF.

CDR3 sequence (DNA): TGTGCCAGCAGCTTAGAGAGGGGAGGCTACGAGCAGTACTTC. Its translation: CASSLERGGYEQYF. The chain recombines TRBV7-2 with TRBJ2-7, with D perhaps matching TRBD2 (6 bases). The CDR3 totals 14 residues. Germline values: CDR1 SGHTA, CDR2 FQGNSA. V was pared by 1 base and J by 3 bases, with 10 bases between.

The chain has TRBV2 and TRBJ1-5; 11 bases are shared with TRBD1. J lost 6 bases, V lost 8 bases, and 6 bases had no gene match. The CDR3 is 14 residues long. CDR1 is SNHLY, CDR2 FYNNEI, per germline. CDR3 DNA sequence: TGTGCCAGCGTAACCGGGACAGGGGGTCAGCCCCAGCATTTT. Residues: CASVTGTGGQPQHF. Using reference TRBV2 and TRBJ1-5 for the parts outside the CDR3, the full variable domain is EPEVTQTPSHQVTQMGQEVILRCVPISNHLYFYWYRQILGQKVEFLVSFYNNEISEKSEIFDDQFSVERPDGSNFTLKIRSTKLEDSAMYFCASVTGTGGQPQHFGDGTRLSIL.

The chain has TRBV4-1 and TRBJ1-1, with D uncertain. The V gene lost 4 bases and the J gene lost 6 bases, with 12 bases spanning the gap. The CDR3 loop spans 13 amino acids. In germline, CDR1 is MGHRA, CDR2 YSYEKL. CDR3 amino acids: CASSPFLLSEAFF. CDR3 DNA sequence: TGCGCCAGCAGCCCGTTCCTACTCTCTGAAGCTTTCTTT.

V usage is TRBV11-3 and J usage is TRBJ1-2; TRBD1 aligns across 10 bases. Germline lookup yields CDR1 SGHNT and CDR2 YENEEA. With V trimmed by 5 bases and J by 4 bases, 7 bases remained unmatched. The CDR3 is made up of 15 amino acids. Written as DNA, the CDR3 is TGTGCCAGCAGCAATGGACAGGGGGATCCCTATGGCTACACCTTC. Protein product: CASSNGQGDPYGYTF.

V gene TRBV7-2 combines with J gene TRBJ2-6; no firm D call. The length of the CDR3 is 15 residues. The ends were cut back, 1 base at V and 2 bases at J, with 6 bases in the middle. CDR1 SGHTA and CDR2 FQGNSA come from the germline V gene. As DNA, the CDR3 is TGTGCCAGCAGCTTAGGTGAGACTGGGGCCAACGTCCTGACTTTC. This translates into CASSLGETGANVLTF.

J is TRBJ1-1 and V is TRBV4-1; TRBD1 aligns across 7 bases. From germline, CDR1 is MGHRA and CDR2 YSYEKL. J gave up 5 bases and V 8 bases, and 11 bases lay outside the gene matches. CDR3 length: 14 residues. The CDR3 loop reads CASLDRVGKTEAFF. The CDR3, as DNA: TGCGCCAGCCTCGACAGGGTTGGGAAAACTGAAGCTTTCTTT.

The gene calls are TRBV7-9 and TRBJ1-1, with TRBD1 identical over 7 bases. V dropped 8 bases and J dropped 4; count of bases not matched to a gene: 10. CDR1 and CDR2 (germline): SEHNR, FQNEAQ (reference sequence). CDR3 length equals 14 residues. Written as DNA, the CDR3 is TGTGCCAGCTGGTCTAGGGGGCCGGGCACTGAAGCTTTCTTT. It codes for CASWSRGPGTEAFF.

J is TRBJ2-6 and V is TRBV9, with D maybe TRBD1 (6 bases). V lost 4 bases to trimming and J lost 7 bases, with 18 bases between them. CDR3 length: 16 residues. CDR1 SGDLS and CDR2 YYNGEE come from the germline V gene. CDR3 in DNA: TGTGCCAGCAGCATCCACAGGGATCCGCGCGCCAACGTCCTGACTTTC. It is translated as CASSIHRDPRANVLTF.

This chain connects TRBV9 to TRBJ2-1; TRBD2 agrees at 8 bases. CDR3 length: 14 amino acids. The V gene end was trimmed by 4 bases and the J gene end by 4 bases; junction bases not matched to a gene: 4. CDR1 and CDR2 (germline): SGDLS, YYNGEE. Here the CDR3 reads CASSNSGEYNEQFF. The CDR3 coding sequence is TGTGCCAGCAGCAATAGCGGGGAGTACAATGAGCAGTTCTTC.

J is TRBJ2-3 and V is TRBV7-9; no clear D gene. This CDR3 contains 15 residues. CDR1 and CDR2 from the germline V gene are SEHNR and FQNEAQ (reference sequence). Trimming took off 6 bases at V and 1 base at J, with 14 bases between the two ends. Here the CDR3 DNA reads TGTGCCAGCAGTACCCCGCGCCTTGGCACAGATACGCAGTATTTT. Its translation is CASSTPRLGTDTQYF.

The chain is built from TRBV5-1 and TRBJ2-5; D remains ambiguous. The V end lost 2 bases, the J end lost 5 bases, and 10 bases lay between the germline ends. The CDR3 is 13 residues long. Germline V CDR1 and CDR2: SGHRS, YFSETQ. CDR3 DNA sequence: TGCGCCAGCAGCTTCGGCGGAGTTGAGACCCAGTACTTC. Translated, it gives CASSFGGVETQYF.

V gene TRBV7-9 combines with J gene TRBJ1-5; the D gene is possibly TRBD1 (5 bases). Between the trimmed V and J ends, which lost 0 bases and 0 bases, there was a span of 6 bases. CDR1 and CDR2 from the germline V gene are SEHNR and FQNEAQ (reference sequence). The CDR3 is 15 amino acids. The CDR3 reads CASSLAGDSNQPQHF. CDR3 coding DNA: TGTGCCAGCAGCTTAGCAGGGGATAGCAATCAGCCCCAGCATTTT.

For this clone: Different DNA sequences within this sample yield the same CDR3. The chain joins TRBV30 to TRBJ1-3; 8 nucleotides align to TRBD1. The CDR3 extends over 14 amino acids. CDR1 is GTSNPN and CDR2 is SVGIG in the germline V gene (reference sequence). After removal of 1 base from V and 1 base from J, the junction contained 0 bases not matched to a gene. The CDR3 DNA reads TGTGCCTGGAGTGGACAGGGGTCTGGAAACACCATATATTTT. Translation gives CAWSGQGSGNTIYF.

In regard to this clone: A junction end diverges from the germline sequence, so it may reflect a read error. The chain carries TRBV6-5 and TRBJ2-3, with D unresolved. The CDR3 spans 9 residues. Germline values: CDR1 MNHEY, CDR2 SVGAGI. CDR3 region: CASSYPVRF. CDR3 nucleotide sequence: TGTGCCAGCAGTTACCCGGTTCGGTTT.

The J gene is TRBJ2-7, the V gene TRBV7-6; 10 bases align to TRBD1. V dropped 6 bases and J dropped 2; count of bases not matched to a gene: 13. The V gene's germline CDR1 is SGHVS and CDR2 FNYEAQ. The CDR3 has 17 residues. CDR3 region: CASSLARGDRGTYEQYF. The CDR3 bases are TGTGCCAGCAGTTTGGCAAGAGGGGACAGGGGCACCTACGAGCAGTACTTC. Based on the CDR3 plus reference TRBV7-6 and TRBJ2-7, the full variable domain is GAGVSQSPRYKVTKRGQDVALRCDPISGHVSLYWYRQALGQGPEFLTYFNYEAQQDKSGLPNDRFSAERPEGSISTLTIQRTEQRDSAMYRCASSLARGDRGTYEQYFGPGTRLTVT.

The rearrangement joins TRBV15 to TRBJ2-6; D possibly corresponds to TRBD1 (7 bases). Trimming cost V 8 bases and J 0 bases, with 11 bases left between them. CDR3 length equals 15 residues. The germline CDR1 and CDR2 sequences are LNHNV and YYDKDF (reference sequence). CDR3 loop: CATSGGTSGANVLTF. CDR3 nucleotides: TGTGCCACCTCAGGGGGGACCTCTGGGGCCAACGTCCTGACTTTC.

The chain is built from TRBV4-1 and TRBJ2-1; 8 bases match TRBD1. Looked up from germline, CDR1 is MGHRA and CDR2 is YSYEKL. The CDR3 runs 14 residues. Germline trimming cut 5 bases from V and 5 bases from J; bases unmatched to any gene: 5. The CDR3 is CASSKMTGDNEQFF. DNA for the CDR3: TGCGCCAGCAGCAAGATGACAGGGGACAATGAGCAGTTCTTC.

The chain combines TRBV5-6 with TRBJ1-1; 8 bases fit TRBD1. The V gene's germline CDR1 is SGHDT and CDR2 YYEEEE. The CDR3 contains 13 residues. V lost 5 bases and J lost 4; bases outside the gene matches: 4. The CDR3 here is CASSRTGFTEAFF. The CDR3, as DNA: TGTGCCAGCAGTCGGACAGGGTTCACTGAAGCTTTCTTT. The full variable domain, rest sourced from reference TRBV5-6 and TRBJ1-1, is DAGVTQSPTHLIKTRGQQVTLRCSPKSGHDTVSWYQQALGQGPQFIFQYYEEEERQRGNFPDRFSGHQFPNYSSELNVNALLLGDSALYLCASSRTGFTEAFFGQGTRLTVV.

This chain uses TRBV2 with TRBJ1-1, with a possible D match to TRBD1 (6 bases). The CDR3 loop spans 13 amino acids. The germline V gene encodes CDR1 SNHLY and CDR2 FYNNEI. Between the trimmed V and J ends, which lost 9 bases and 5 bases, there was a span of 16 bases. CDR3 sequence reads: CASSLGGGTEAFF. CDR3 DNA: TGTGCCAGTTCACTAGGGGGAGGGACTGAAGCTTTCTTT.

Here the CDR3 reads CASSQEFGGDHAFF. CDR3 bases: TGTGCCAGCAGCCAAGAATTTGGGGGGGACCACGCTTTCTTT. The chain joins TRBV4-2 to TRBJ1-1, with a possible D match to TRBD1 (5 bases). V lost 0 bases, J lost 11 bases, and 16 bases lay in between. Germline lookup yields CDR1 LGHNA and CDR2 YNFKEQ. This CDR3 has 14 amino acids.

This chain connects TRBV5-6 to TRBJ2-1; 8 bases align to TRBD1. This CDR3 contains 14 residues. Losses at the gene ends were 6 bases for V and 8 bases for J; bases not matched to a gene: 10. The germline gives CDR1 SGHDT, CDR2 YYEEEE. The CDR3 sequence is CASTLRGPGDEQFF. CDR3 DNA sequence: TGTGCCAGCACCCTCAGGGGGCCCGGGGATGAGCAGTTCTTC.

The V call is TRBV5-5, the J call TRBJ1-5, with 7 positions matching TRBD1. Germline CDR1 and CDR2: SGHKS and YYEKEE (reference sequence). Trimming at V came to 5 bases and at J to 3 bases, leaving 5 bases not matched to a gene. This CDR3 comprises 14 residues. Written as DNA, the CDR3 is TGTGCCAGCAGTACAGGGGTCCCCAATCAGCCCCAGCATTTT. Translating it yields CASSTGVPNQPQHF.

The chain has TRBV2 and TRBJ2-1, with 14 bases fitting TRBD2. With V trimmed by 4 bases and J by 9 bases, 5 bases remained unmatched. Germline CDR1 and CDR2: SNHLY and FYNNEI. The CDR3 loop spans 15 amino acids. CDR3 coding DNA: TGTGCCAGCAGTGGACTAGCGGGGGGGGATTCTGAGCAGTTCTTC. It encodes CASSGLAGGDSEQFF.

This rearrangement joins TRBV30 to TRBJ1-1, with D possibly TRBD1 on 5 matching bases. CDR1 and CDR2 (germline): GTSNPN, SVGIG (reference sequence). V was cut by 5 bases and J by 3 bases, with 19 bases left in between. There are 15 residues in the CDR3. CDR3: CAWRSGVRVDTEAFF. CDR3 coding DNA: TGTGCCTGGCGATCGGGGGTGCGAGTGGACACTGAAGCTTTCTTT.

The chain carries TRBV2 and TRBJ2-1, with 8 bases that match TRBD2. V lost 3 bases and J lost 3; bases outside the gene matches: 7. The CDR3 extends over 16 amino acids. Germline V gene sequence: CDR1 SNHLY, CDR2 FYNNEI. CDR3 in DNA: TGTGCCAGCAGTGATAGTGGGCTAGCGGGCTACAATGAGCAGTTCTTC. This translates into CASSDSGLAGYNEQFF.

The gene calls are TRBV7-9 and TRBJ2-5; 7 bases align to TRBD1. V was pared by 4 bases and J by 3 bases, with 8 bases of the junction left unmatched. This CDR3 region has 15 residues. Germline V CDR1 and CDR2: SEHNR, FQNEAQ (reference sequence). The chain's CDR3 is CASSSAGTAKETQYF. The CDR3 nucleotides read TGTGCCAGCAGCTCCGCCGGGACAGCCAAAGAGACCCAGTACTTC.

The gene calls are TRBV25-1 and TRBJ2-1; tentatively, D is TRBD2 (6 bases). The CDR3 length is 14 residues. Germline loops: CDR1 MGHDK, CDR2 SYGVNS. Trimming cost V 7 bases and J 5 bases, with 15 bases left between them. CDR3 protein: CASNLGGTNNEQFF. The CDR3 bases are TGTGCCAGCAATCTAGGAGGGACCAACAATGAGCAGTTCTTC.